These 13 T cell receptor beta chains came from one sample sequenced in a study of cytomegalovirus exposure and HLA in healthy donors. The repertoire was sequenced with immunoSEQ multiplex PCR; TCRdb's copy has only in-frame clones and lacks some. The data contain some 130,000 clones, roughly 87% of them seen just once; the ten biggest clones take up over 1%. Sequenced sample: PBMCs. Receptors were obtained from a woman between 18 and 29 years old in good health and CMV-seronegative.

CDR3 coding DNA: TGTGCCAGCAGGAACCGGGACCAGGGGGGCTACACCTTC. This sequence encodes CASRNRDQGGYTF. The genes are TRBV6-6 and TRBJ1-2; possibly TRBD1 for D (6 bases). CDR3 length equals 13 residues. CDR1 is MNHNY and CDR2 is SVGAGI in the germline V gene (reference sequence). Trimming removed 6 bases from V and 8 bases from J, with 16 bases in between.

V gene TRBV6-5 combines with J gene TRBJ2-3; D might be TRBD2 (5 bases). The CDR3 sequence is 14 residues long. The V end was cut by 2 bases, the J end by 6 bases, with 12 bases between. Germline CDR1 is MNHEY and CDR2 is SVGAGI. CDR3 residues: CASSYREGRDTQYF. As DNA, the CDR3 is TGTGCCAGCAGTTACAGAGAGGGTCGGGATACGCAGTATTTT.

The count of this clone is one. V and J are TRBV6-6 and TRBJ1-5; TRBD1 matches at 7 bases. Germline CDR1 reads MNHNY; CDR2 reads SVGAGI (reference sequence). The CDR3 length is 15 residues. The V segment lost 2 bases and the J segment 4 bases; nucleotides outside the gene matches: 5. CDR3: CASSYTGTANQPQHF. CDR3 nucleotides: TGTGCCAGCAGTTACACCGGGACAGCGAATCAGCCCCAGCATTTT.

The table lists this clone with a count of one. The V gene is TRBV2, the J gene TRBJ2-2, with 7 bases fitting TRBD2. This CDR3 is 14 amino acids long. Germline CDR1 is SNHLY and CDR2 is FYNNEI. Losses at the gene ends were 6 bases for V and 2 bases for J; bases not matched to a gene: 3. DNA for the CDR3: TGTGCCAGCAGGGGAGGGTCTAACACCGGGGAGCTGTTTTTT. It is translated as CASRGGSNTGELFF.

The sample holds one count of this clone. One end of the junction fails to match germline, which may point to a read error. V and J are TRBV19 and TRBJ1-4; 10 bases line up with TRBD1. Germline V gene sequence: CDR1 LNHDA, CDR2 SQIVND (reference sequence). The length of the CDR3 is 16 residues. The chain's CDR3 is CASSLHGTGVIGDLIF. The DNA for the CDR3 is TGTGCCAGTAGTCTCCATGGGACAGGGGTAATCGGGGACCTGATTTTT.

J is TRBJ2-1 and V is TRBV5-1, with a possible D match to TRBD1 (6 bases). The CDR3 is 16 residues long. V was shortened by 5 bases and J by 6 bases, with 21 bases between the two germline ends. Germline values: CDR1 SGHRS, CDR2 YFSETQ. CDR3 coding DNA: TGCGCCAGCAGACCCTCCACAGGGAGTTCCGGCAATGAGCAGTTCTTC. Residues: CASRPSTGSSGNEQFF.

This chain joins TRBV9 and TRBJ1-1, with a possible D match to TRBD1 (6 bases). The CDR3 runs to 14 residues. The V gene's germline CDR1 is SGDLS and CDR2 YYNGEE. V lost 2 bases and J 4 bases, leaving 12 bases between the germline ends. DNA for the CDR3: TGTGCCAGCAGCGTTGGGGGCGCGGGCACTGAAGCTTTCTTT. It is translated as CASSVGGAGTEAFF. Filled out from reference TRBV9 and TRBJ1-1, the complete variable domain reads DSGVTQTPKHLITATGQRVTLRCSPRSGDLSVYWYQQSLDQGLQFLIQYYNGEERAKGNILERFSAQQFPDLHSELNLSSLELGDSALYFCASSVGGAGTEAFFGQGTRLTVV.

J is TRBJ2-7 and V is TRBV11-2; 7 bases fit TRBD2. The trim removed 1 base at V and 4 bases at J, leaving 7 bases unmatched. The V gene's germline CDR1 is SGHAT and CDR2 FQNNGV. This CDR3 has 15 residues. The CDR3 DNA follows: TGTGCCAGCAGCTTAGGGTCTAGCGGCCCTTACGAGCAGTACTTC. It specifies CASSLGSSGPYEQYF. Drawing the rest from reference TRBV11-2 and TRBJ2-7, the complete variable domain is EAGVAQSPRYKIIEKRQSVAFWCNPISGHATLYWYQQILGQGPKLLIQFQNNGVVDDSQLPKDRFSAERLKGVDSTLKIQPAKLEDSAVYLCASSLGSSGPYEQYFGPGTRLTVT.

CDR3 coding DNA: TGTGCCAGTAGTATAGATGGACAGATGGATACGCAGTATTTT. Protein: CASSIDGQMDTQYF. V gene TRBV19 combines with J gene TRBJ2-3, with D possibly TRBD1 on 6 matching bases. The germline V gene has CDR1 LNHDA and CDR2 SQIVND (reference sequence). Between the trimmed V and J ends, which lost 0 bases and 6 bases, there was a span of 10 bases. This CDR3 has 14 residues.

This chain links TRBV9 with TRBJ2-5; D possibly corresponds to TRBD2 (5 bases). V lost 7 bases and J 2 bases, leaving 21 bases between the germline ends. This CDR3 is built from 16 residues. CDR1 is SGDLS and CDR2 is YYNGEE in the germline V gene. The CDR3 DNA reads TGTGCCAGCTCCGACGATGGGCTAGCTCGGCAAGAGACCCAGTACTTC. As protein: CASSDDGLARQETQYF.

The CDR3 bases are TGTGCCAGCAGTCCGGGAGTCATGAACACTGAAGCTTTCTTT. It specifies CASSPGVMNTEAFF. The chain couples TRBV7-2 to TRBJ1-1; D gene unclear. The CDR3 covers 14 residues. V was trimmed by 6 bases and J by 0 bases, leaving 11 bases between them. Germline CDR1 SGHTA, CDR2 FQGNSA.

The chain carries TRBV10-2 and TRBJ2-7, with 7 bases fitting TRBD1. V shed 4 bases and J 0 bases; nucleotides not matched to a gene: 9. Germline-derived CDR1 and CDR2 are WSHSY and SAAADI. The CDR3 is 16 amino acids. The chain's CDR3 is CASSGTGQAPSYEQYF. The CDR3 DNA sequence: TGCGCCAGCAGTGGAACAGGACAGGCTCCCTCCTACGAGCAGTACTTC.

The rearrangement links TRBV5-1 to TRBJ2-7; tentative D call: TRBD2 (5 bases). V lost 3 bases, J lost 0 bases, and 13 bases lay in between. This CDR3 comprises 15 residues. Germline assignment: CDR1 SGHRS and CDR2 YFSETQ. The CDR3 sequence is CASSSYAGHSYEQYF. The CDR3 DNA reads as TGCGCCAGCAGCTCCTATGCGGGCCACTCCTACGAGCAGTACTTC.